The present T cell receptor beta chain was sequenced within a study of blood T cell repertoires in COVID-19. TCRdb's copy holds only in-frame clones and misses some; the assay was immunoSEQ multiplex PCR. The profile shows about 51,000 clones, roughly 90% of them singletons. Sequencing was done on a sample of peripheral blood. This TCR derives from a man between 60 and 75 years old with acute or convalescent COVID-19.

The CDR3 spells CASSSSGTSPTYEQYF. The CDR3 DNA sequence: TGTGCCAGCAGCTCCAGCGGGACCTCTCCTACCTACGAGCAGTACTTC. This chain joins TRBV7-9 and TRBJ2-7, with 7 bases fitting TRBD2. V trimming: 4 bases; J trimming: 2 bases; junction bases outside the gene matches: 11. Germline-derived CDR1 and CDR2 are SEHNR and FQNEAQ (reference sequence). The CDR3 is 16 residues long.